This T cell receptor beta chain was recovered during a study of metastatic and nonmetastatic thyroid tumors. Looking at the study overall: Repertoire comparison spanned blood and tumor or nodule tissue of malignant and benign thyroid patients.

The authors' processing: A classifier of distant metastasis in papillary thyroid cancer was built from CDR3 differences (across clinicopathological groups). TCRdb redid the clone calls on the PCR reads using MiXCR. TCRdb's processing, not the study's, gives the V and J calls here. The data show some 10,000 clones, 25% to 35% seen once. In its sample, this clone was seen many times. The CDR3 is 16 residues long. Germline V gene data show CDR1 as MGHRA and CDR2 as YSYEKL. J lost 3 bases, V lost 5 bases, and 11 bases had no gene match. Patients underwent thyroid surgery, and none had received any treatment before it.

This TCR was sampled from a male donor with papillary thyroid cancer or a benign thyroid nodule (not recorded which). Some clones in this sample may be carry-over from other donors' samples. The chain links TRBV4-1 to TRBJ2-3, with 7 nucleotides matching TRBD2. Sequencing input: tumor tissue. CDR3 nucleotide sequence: TGCGCCAGCAGCGCCCAGGGAGCGGGATTAACAGATACGCAGTATTTT. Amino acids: CASSAQGAGLTDTQYF.